This TCR beta chain came from a study of cytomegalovirus exposure and HLA in healthy donors. Study results and limitations: Generally TCR sequences proved uncommon, though certain public TCRs appeared in numerous donors.

Primers: 60 Vbeta forward and 13 Jbeta reverse. The method was immunoSEQ multiplex PCR; TCRdb's version includes in-frame clones alone and lacks a portion of them. Here the sample spans 95,000 to 100,000 clones, around three quarters being singletons. The CDR3 covers 14 residues. The V gene end was trimmed by 5 bases and the J gene end by 10 bases; junction bases not matched to a gene: 8. The germline V gene encodes CDR1 MDHEN and CDR2 SYDVKM. This clone was seen only once. Its antigen remains unidentified. The rearrangement uses TRBV28 and TRBJ2-1, with TRBD1 matching 10 bases. The sequence was obtained from a man aged 35 to 55 in good health and CMV-seronegative. Material for sequencing was PBMCs. CDR3: CASSPDRGHREQFF. Written as DNA, the CDR3 is TGTGCCAGCAGTCCAGACAGGGGGCATCGAGAGCAGTTCTTC.